This TCR beta chain appears in the sequencing data of a study of glioma-infiltrating T cells. CDR3 length equals 14 residues. The V and J ends lost 5 bases and 4 bases respectively, with 17 bases between them. From germline, CDR1 is DFQATT and CDR2 SNEGSKA (reference sequence). TCR alpha and beta CDR3 regions were amplified from RNA using iRepertoire nested multiplex PCR. Input was 100-400 ng of tissue mRNA or PBMC total RNA. TCRdb re-called the multiplex PCR reads through MiXCR, storing one row per CDR3 protein. Of about 190,000 distinct CDR3 sequences listed, over 30% are singletons. This clonotype showed up many times. As yet, its antigen is unknown. The study's findings and limits: Above-expected tissue-blood divergence occurred in all gliomas, most in low-grade ones. Very few CDR3 sequences were shared between tissue and blood.

The receptor's source is a human donor with low-grade glioma or glioblastoma, undergoing nonglioma brain surgery, or in good health (not recorded which). The rearrangement links TRBV20-1 to TRBJ1-2; unclear D gene. Sequenced: glioma tissue, nonneoplastic brain tissue, or PBMCs (not recorded which). The CDR3 bases are TGCAGTGCTGAATCGACGGTTCTTGGCTATGGCTACACCTTC. Its protein is CSAESTVLGYGYTF.